The T cell receptor (beta chain) under discussion was sequenced for a study of T cell repertoires in cytomegalovirus infection. Study context: Through public TCR beta signatures, both CMV infection and matching HLA type were indicated. Study-wide points: HLA-C-restricted, CMV-specific TCR beta clonotypes were dominant ex vivo. Cumulative public TCR beta family frequency identified carriers of CMV plus the relevant HLA.

TCRdb re-analysed the reads in MiXCR, keeping a single row per CDR3 protein. The table records about 46,000 distinct CDR3 sequences, approximately 22% of them present only once. A remark on this clonotype: The antigen remains undetermined.

CDR1 SGHDT and CDR2 YYEEEE come from the germline V gene. The V and J ends lost 1 base and 7 bases respectively, with 6 bases between them. This CDR3 is built from 13 residues. Sequenced material: PBMCs, sequenced either directly or after in vitro stimulation (not recorded which). This sequence originates from a human donor in good health (CMV status not recorded). Some clones in this sample may be carry-over from other donors' samples. This sequence joins TRBV5-6 and TRBJ1-6, with D uncertain. CDR3 region: CASSLNRNSPLHF. CDR3 coding DNA: TGTGCCAGCAGCTTGAATAGAAATTCACCCCTCCACTTT.